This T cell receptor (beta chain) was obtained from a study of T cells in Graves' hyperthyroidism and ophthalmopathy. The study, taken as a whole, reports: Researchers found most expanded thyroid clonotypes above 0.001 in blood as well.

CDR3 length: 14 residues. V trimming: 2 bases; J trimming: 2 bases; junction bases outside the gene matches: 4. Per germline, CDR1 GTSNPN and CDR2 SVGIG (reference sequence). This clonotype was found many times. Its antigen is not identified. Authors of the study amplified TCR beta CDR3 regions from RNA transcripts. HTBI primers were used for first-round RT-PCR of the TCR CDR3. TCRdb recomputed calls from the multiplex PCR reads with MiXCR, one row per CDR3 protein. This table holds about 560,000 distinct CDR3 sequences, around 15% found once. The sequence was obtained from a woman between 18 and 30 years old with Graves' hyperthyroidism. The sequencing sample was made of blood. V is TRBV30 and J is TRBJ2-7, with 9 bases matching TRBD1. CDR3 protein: CAWSTGQGAYEQYF. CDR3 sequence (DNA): TGTGCCTGGAGTACGGGACAGGGAGCCTACGAGCAGTACTTC.